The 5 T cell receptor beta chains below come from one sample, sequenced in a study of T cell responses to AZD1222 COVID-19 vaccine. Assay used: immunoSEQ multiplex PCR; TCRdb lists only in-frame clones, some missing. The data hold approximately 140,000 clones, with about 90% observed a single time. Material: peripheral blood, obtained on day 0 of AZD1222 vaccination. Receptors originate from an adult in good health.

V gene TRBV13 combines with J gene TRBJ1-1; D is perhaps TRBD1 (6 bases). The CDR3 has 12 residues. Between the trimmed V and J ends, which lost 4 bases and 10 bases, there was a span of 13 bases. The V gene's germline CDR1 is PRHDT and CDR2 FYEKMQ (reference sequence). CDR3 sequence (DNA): TGTGCCAGCAGCTGGGGGCTAAATGGAGCTTTCTTT. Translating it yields CASSWGLNGAFF.

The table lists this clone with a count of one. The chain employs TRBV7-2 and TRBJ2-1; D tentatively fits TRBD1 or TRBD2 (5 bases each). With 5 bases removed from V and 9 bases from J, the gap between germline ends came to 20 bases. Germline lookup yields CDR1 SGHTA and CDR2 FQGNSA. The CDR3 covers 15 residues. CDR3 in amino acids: CASSPAGTNQGEQFF. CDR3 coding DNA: TGTGCCAGCAGCCCGGCCGGGACCAATCAGGGTGAGCAGTTCTTC.

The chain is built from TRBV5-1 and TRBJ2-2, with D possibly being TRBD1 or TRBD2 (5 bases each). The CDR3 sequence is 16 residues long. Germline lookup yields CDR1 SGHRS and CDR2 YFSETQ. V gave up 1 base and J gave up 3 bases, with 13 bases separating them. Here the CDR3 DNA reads TGCGCCAGCAGCTTGATGGGACCGAGAGACACCGGGGAGCTGTTTTTT. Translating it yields CASSLMGPRDTGELFF.

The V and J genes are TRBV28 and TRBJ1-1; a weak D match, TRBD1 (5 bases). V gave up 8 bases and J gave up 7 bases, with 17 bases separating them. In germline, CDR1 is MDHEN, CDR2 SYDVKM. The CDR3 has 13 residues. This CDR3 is CASWPGGVSEAFF. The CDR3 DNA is TGTGCCAGCTGGCCCGGGGGGGTTAGTGAAGCTTTCTTT.

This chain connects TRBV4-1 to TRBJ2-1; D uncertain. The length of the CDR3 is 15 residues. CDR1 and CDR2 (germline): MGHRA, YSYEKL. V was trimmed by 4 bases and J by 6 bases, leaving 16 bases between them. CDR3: CASSPRLVVSNEQFF. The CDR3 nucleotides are TGCGCCAGCAGCCCAAGACTGGTTGTCTCCAATGAGCAGTTCTTC.